These 21 T cell receptor beta chains were sequenced from one sample in a study of CD8 T cells in Susac syndrome. Random hexamers were used to reverse transcribe 0.5 to 1 ug of RNA. TCRdb passed the immunoSEQ multiplex PCR reads through MiXCR, listing each CDR3 protein once. The table includes about 300,000 distinct CDR3 sequences, 70% to 90% detected once. Sequencing was carried out using CD8+ T cells from PBMCs. The receptors shown here come from a human donor with multiple sclerosis.

This chain links TRBV6-1 with TRBJ2-1, with 11 positions matching TRBD2. Germline values: CDR1 MNHNS, CDR2 SASEGT. CDR3 length: 16 amino acids. Losses at the gene ends were 6 bases for V and 3 bases for J; bases not matched to a gene: 7. The CDR3 reads CASSQASGGIYNEQFF. CDR3 sequence (DNA): TGTGCCAGCAGCCAAGCTAGCGGGGGGATCTACAATGAGCAGTTCTTC.

The rearrangement uses TRBV6-2 or TRBV6-3 and TRBJ1-2, with D uncertain. This CDR3 contains 12 residues. Trimming shortened V by 6 bases and J by 4 bases, and 9 bases separated the two germline ends. Germline CDR1 MNHEY, CDR2 SVGEGT. CDR3 bases: TGTGCCAGCAGGCAAGGGAGCTATGGCTACACCTTC. It specifies CASRQGSYGYTF.

The chain recombines TRBV11-2 with TRBJ2-7, with D perhaps TRBD1 or TRBD2 (5 bases each). The CDR3 runs to 17 residues. The ends were cut back, 0 bases at V and 3 bases at J, with 18 bases in the middle. Germline V lookup: CDR1 SGHAT, CDR2 FQNNGV. The CDR3 is CASSLDLSGRGLYEQYF. CDR3 coding DNA: TGTGCCAGCAGCTTAGATTTATCGGGACGGGGCCTCTACGAGCAGTACTTC.

This chain uses TRBV11-3 with TRBJ2-3, with 13 bases that match TRBD2. V shed 2 bases and J 4 bases; nucleotides not matched to a gene: 9. This CDR3 spans 18 amino acids. Germline V gene sequence: CDR1 SGHNT, CDR2 YENEEA. CDR3 bases: TGTGCCAGCAGCTTACTCCCTGGACTAGCGGGAGTCGCAGATACGCAGTATTTT. Translated: CASSLLPGLAGVADTQYF.

This clonotype was detected only once. The gene calls are TRBV20-1 and TRBJ1-5; TRBD1 aligns across 8 bases. This CDR3 is built from 16 residues. With 6 bases clipped from V and 4 bases from J, the junction kept 14 bases outside the gene matches. Germline V gives CDR1 DFQATT, CDR2 SNEGSKA (reference sequence). Here the CDR3 DNA reads TGCAGTGCGCAAAGAGGTTTCGACAGGGGTAATCAGCCCCAGCATTTT. Residues: CSAQRGFDRGNQPQHF.

This clonotype was observed once. This chain connects TRBV27 to TRBJ2-2, with D possibly being TRBD1 or TRBD2 (6 bases each). Germline V gene sequence: CDR1 MNHEY, CDR2 SMNVEV (reference sequence). The CDR3 has 16 residues. The V and J ends lost 5 bases and 6 bases respectively, with 19 bases between them. CDR3 coding DNA: TGTGCCAGCAGTCCGGAGGGGGTTCTTTATCCCGGGGAGCTGTTTTTT. It codes for CASSPEGVLYPGELFF.

Worth noting for this clonotype: The junction differs from germline at one of its ends, possibly a read error. J is TRBJ2-2 and V is TRBV27, with TRBD1 as a possible D gene (5 bases). Germline V gene data show CDR1 as MNHEY and CDR2 as SMNVEV (reference sequence). The CDR3 runs to 15 residues. Written as DNA, the CDR3 is TGTGCCAACAGTTTATTTCCCCAGGACATCGGGGAGCTGTTTTTT. Translating gives CANSLFPQDIGELFF.

The CDR3 spells CASSRGWGIQETQYF. CDR3 in DNA: TGTGCCAGCAGCCGGGGTTGGGGAATTCAAGAGACCCAGTACTTC. The chain carries TRBV7-9 and TRBJ2-5; tentative D call: TRBD2 (5 bases). The CDR3 consists of 15 residues. V was cut by 5 bases and J by 2 bases, with 15 bases left in between. Germline assignment: CDR1 SEHNR and CDR2 FQNEAQ (reference sequence).

V usage is TRBV12-3 or TRBV12-4 and J usage is TRBJ2-5; weak D call: TRBD2 (6 bases). The ends were cut back, 3 bases at V and 4 bases at J, with 9 bases in the middle. The length of the CDR3 is 13 residues. CDR3 protein: CASSLSAGETQYF. In DNA, the CDR3 is TGTGCCAGCAGTTTGTCAGCGGGAGAGACCCAGTACTTC.

This clonotype appeared a few times. The rearrangement uses TRBV6-2 or TRBV6-3 and TRBJ2-7, with D unclear. In germline, CDR1 is MNHEY, CDR2 SVGEGT. The CDR3 covers 15 residues. Between the trimmed V and J ends, which lost 0 bases and 5 bases, there was a span of 14 bases. The CDR3 sequence is CASSYSIGPLDEQYF. The CDR3 DNA follows: TGTGCCAGCAGTTACTCGATTGGTCCCCTCGACGAGCAGTACTTC.

The genes are TRBV13 and TRBJ2-7; TRBD1 is a possible D gene (5 bases). Germline V CDR1 and CDR2: PRHDT, FYEKMQ (reference sequence). This CDR3 is 16 amino acids long. V was trimmed by 5 bases and J by 2 bases, leaving 19 bases between them. The CDR3 here is CASSNQQAHVAYEQYF. The CDR3 DNA is TGTGCCAGCAGCAATCAACAGGCACACGTGGCCTACGAGCAGTACTTC.

In this sample, this clonotype turned up once. The CDR3 reads CASSLPRGRGEETQYF. DNA of the CDR3: TGCGCCAGCAGCTTGCCGCGGGGACGGGGGGAAGAGACCCAGTACTTC. The rearrangement joins TRBV5-1 to TRBJ2-5, with 7 bases aligning to TRBD2. V dropped 1 base and J dropped 3; count of bases not matched to a gene: 9. The germline V gene encodes CDR1 SGHRS and CDR2 YFSETQ. The CDR3 has 16 residues.

The V gene is TRBV6-1, the J gene TRBJ1-6; 7 bases line up with TRBD1. Germline trimming cut 6 bases from V and 7 bases from J; bases unmatched to any gene: 12. The CDR3 totals 16 residues. The germline CDR1 and CDR2 sequences are MNHNS and SASEGT. The CDR3 is CASSPFNRDRNSPLHF. The CDR3 DNA follows: TGTGCCAGCAGCCCATTTAACCGGGACAGAAATTCACCCCTCCACTTT.

This rearrangement joins TRBV4-1 to TRBJ2-3, with D possibly TRBD2 on 5 matching bases. The V and J ends lost 2 bases and 5 bases respectively, with 17 bases between them. Germline V gene lookup returns CDR1 MGHRA and CDR2 YSYEKL. This CDR3 has 16 residues. The DNA of the CDR3 is TGCGCCAGCAGCCAAATCCCGGGATGGACGGAAGATACGCAGTATTTT. This codes for CASSQIPGWTEDTQYF.

CDR3 nucleotide sequence: TGTGCCAGCAGCTCAAGGAGCCTGAGAGAGAGCCGGTACGAGCAGTACTTC. Translating gives CASSSRSLRESRYEQYF. V is TRBV7-9 and J is TRBJ2-7; D gene ambiguous. This CDR3 is built from 17 residues. V was clipped by 4 bases and J by 4 bases, with 23 bases between them. Germline V gene lookup returns CDR1 SEHNR and CDR2 FQNEAQ (reference sequence).

J is TRBJ2-1 and V is TRBV19, with D hard to call. CDR3 length: 13 amino acids. V lost 1 base, J lost 3 bases, and 4 bases lay in between. Germline V gene lookup returns CDR1 LNHDA and CDR2 SQIVND (reference sequence). The CDR3 nucleotides read TGTGCCAGTAGTATAGGGGTCTACAATGAGCAGTTCTTC. As protein: CASSIGVYNEQFF.

The rearrangement joins TRBV7-2 to TRBJ2-7; 10 bases align to TRBD1. In germline, CDR1 is SGHTA, CDR2 FQGNSA. J was trimmed by 3 bases and V by 5 bases; bases with no gene match: 7. The CDR3 runs to 15 residues. The CDR3 DNA reads as TGTGCCAGCAGCGACCCCGGGACAGGGGACTACGAGCAGTACTTC. Protein product: CASSDPGTGDYEQYF.

The chain's CDR3 is CASSSMMDTARYGYTF. The CDR3, as DNA: TGTGCCAGCAGCTCGATGATGGACACTGCCCGCTATGGCTACACCTTC. The genes are TRBV7-9 and TRBJ1-2; TRBD1 might be the D (5 bases). This CDR3 is 16 amino acids long. Germline V gene data show CDR1 as SEHNR and CDR2 as FQNEAQ (reference sequence). V lost 4 bases to trimming and J lost 4 bases, with 19 bases between them.

The chain employs TRBV2 and TRBJ2-2; D perhaps matches TRBD1 (6 bases). Looked up from germline, CDR1 is SNHLY and CDR2 is FYNNEI. V was cut by 3 bases and J by 1 base, with 9 bases left in between. This CDR3 region has 15 residues. The DNA of the CDR3 is TGTGCCAGCAGTGACCCGACAGGGAACACCGGGGAGCTGTTTTTT. Translated: CASSDPTGNTGELFF. The full variable domain, completed using reference TRBV2 and TRBJ2-2, is EPEVTQTPSHQVTQMGQEVILRCVPISNHLYFYWYRQILGQKVEFLVSFYNNEISEKSEIFDDQFSVERPDGSNFTLKIRSTKLEDSAMYFCASSDPTGNTGELFFGEGSRLTVL.

The rearrangement links TRBV12-3 or TRBV12-4 to TRBJ2-5, with 14 bases lining up with TRBD2. The CDR3 spans 15 residues. The V segment lost 5 bases and the J segment 5 bases; nucleotides outside the gene matches: 4. The CDR3 region has the DNA TGTGCCAGCAGTGGGACTAGCGGGGGAAGGGAGACCCAGTACTTC. Protein product: CASSGTSGGRETQYF.

The J gene is TRBJ2-2, the V gene TRBV2; a weak D match, TRBD1 (6 bases). CDR3 length equals 18 residues. The V gene lost 6 bases and the J gene lost 0 bases, with 20 bases spanning the gap. CDR1 is SNHLY, CDR2 FYNNEI, per germline. CDR3: CASSGPLTGTPNTGELFF. The CDR3 coding sequence is TGTGCCAGCAGCGGCCCACTTACCGGGACACCGAACACCGGGGAGCTGTTTTTT.